These T cell receptor beta chains were read from a single sample in a study of CD8 T cells in Susac syndrome. TCRdb redid the calling of the immunoSEQ multiplex PCR reads with MiXCR, one entry per CDR3 protein. The sample consists of 70,000 to 95,000 distinct CDR3 sequences, roughly 94% of them appearing once. The sequencing input was CD8+ T cells from PBMCs. Receptors originate from a human donor with Susac syndrome. Each CDR3 is given with its conserved first and last residue. Fields, in order: J gene, clone size, D gene, V gene, CDR3 protein, CDR3 DNA. The D gene is left open where the match is weak. Clone size is shown for a subset of rows, as once, few, many or a class of expanded clone.

j_gene: TRBJ2-7; abundance: .; d_gene: .; v_gene: TRBV27; CDR3aa: CASSHPGGEQYF; CDR3nt: TGTGCCAGCAGTCATCCCGGGGGCGAGCAGTACTTC
j_gene: TRBJ2-7; abundance: .; d_gene: .; v_gene: TRBV5-6; CDR3aa: CASSLGDASYEQYF; CDR3nt: TGTGCCAGCAGCTTGGGTGACGCCTCCTACGAGCAGTACTTC
j_gene: TRBJ1-2; abundance: .; d_gene: .; v_gene: TRBV7-9; CDR3aa: CASSSAPEYGYTF; CDR3nt: TGTGCCAGCAGCTCAGCCCCGGAATATGGCTACACCTTC
j_gene: TRBJ2-7; abundance: .; d_gene: TRBD1; v_gene: TRBV7-8; CDR3aa: CASSPPGQGGREQYF; CDR3nt: TGTGCCAGCAGCCCCCCTGGACAGGGAGGTCGAGAGCAGTACTTC
j_gene: TRBJ2-1; abundance: .; d_gene: TRBD2; v_gene: TRBV7-8; CDR3aa: CASSPGLAVRGLYNEQFF; CDR3nt: TGTGCCAGCAGCCCCGGTCTAGCGGTCAGAGGGCTCTACAATGAGCAGTTCTTC
j_gene: TRBJ2-5; abundance: .; d_gene: .; v_gene: TRBV24-1; CDR3aa: CATSDREETQYF; CDR3nt: TGTGCCACCAGTGACAGGGAAGAGACCCAGTACTTC
j_gene: TRBJ2-5; abundance: .; d_gene: TRBD2; v_gene: TRBV7-9; CDR3aa: CASSLAASGMYQETQYF; CDR3nt: TGTGCCAGCAGCTTAGCGGCTAGCGGAATGTACCAAGAGACCCAGTACTTC
j_gene: TRBJ2-7; abundance: .; d_gene: TRBD1; v_gene: TRBV7-9; CDR3aa: CASSSPGTANYEQYF; CDR3nt: TGTGCCAGCAGCTCGCCCGGGACAGCGAACTACGAGCAGTACTTC
j_gene: TRBJ2-1; abundance: .; d_gene: TRBD1; v_gene: TRBV7-8; CDR3aa: CASSYGTGAGDEQFF; CDR3nt: TGTGCCAGCAGCTATGGGACAGGGGCCGGCGATGAGCAGTTCTTC
j_gene: TRBJ2-3; abundance: .; d_gene: TRBD2; v_gene: TRBV2; CDR3aa: CASSESLAVASTDTQYF; CDR3nt: TGTGCCAGCAGTGAATCCCTAGCGGTGGCTAGCACAGATACGCAGTATTTT
j_gene: TRBJ1-4; abundance: .; d_gene: TRBD1; v_gene: TRBV30; CDR3aa: CACPKEGADEKLFF; CDR3nt: TGTGCCTGCCCGAAGGAGGGGGCTGATGAAAAACTGTTTTTT
j_gene: TRBJ2-7; abundance: .; d_gene: TRBD2; v_gene: TRBV9; CDR3aa: CASNWGGAQDEQYF; CDR3nt: TGTGCCAGCAACTGGGGAGGGGCCCAGGACGAGCAGTACTTC
j_gene: TRBJ1-4; abundance: .; d_gene: .; v_gene: TRBV23-1; CDR3aa: CASSRGRTNEKLFF; CDR3nt: TGCGCCAGCAGTCGGGGGAGGACAAATGAAAAACTGTTTTTT
j_gene: TRBJ2-7; abundance: .; d_gene: .; v_gene: TRBV29-1; CDR3aa: CSVRGGQAYEQYF; CDR3nt: TGCAGCGTTCGGGGAGGACAAGCCTACGAGCAGTACTTC
j_gene: TRBJ2-5; abundance: .; d_gene: TRBD1; v_gene: TRBV12-3/TRBV12-4; CDR3aa: CASRLTGEETQYF; CDR3nt: TGTGCCAGCAGACTGACAGGGGAAGAGACCCAGTACTTC
j_gene: TRBJ2-7; abundance: .; d_gene: TRBD2; v_gene: TRBV7-9; CDR3aa: CASIPVGGGYEQYF; CDR3nt: TGTGCCAGCATCCCGGTGGGGGGAGGGTACGAGCAGTACTTC
j_gene: TRBJ1-5; abundance: .; d_gene: .; v_gene: TRBV24-1; CDR3aa: CATSDLESGEPQHF; CDR3nt: TGTGCCACCAGTGATTTGGAGTCTGGGGAACCCCAGCATTTT
j_gene: TRBJ2-5; abundance: .; d_gene: TRBD2; v_gene: TRBV3-1; CDR3aa: CASSQERAAGETQYF; CDR3nt: TGTGCCAGCAGCCAAGAGAGGGCAGCGGGGGAGACCCAGTACTTC
j_gene: TRBJ1-2; abundance: .; d_gene: .; v_gene: TRBV2; CDR3aa: CASSGRGNF; CDR3nt: TGTGCCAGCAGTGGGAGAGGCAACTTC
j_gene: TRBJ2-7; abundance: .; d_gene: .; v_gene: TRBV13; CDR3aa: CASSLGSGVREQYF; CDR3nt: TGTGCCAGCAGCTTAGGGTCTGGGGTTCGCGAGCAGTACTTC
j_gene: TRBJ2-1; abundance: .; d_gene: .; v_gene: TRBV4-2; CDR3aa: CASSQDRGSSYNEQFF; CDR3nt: TGTGCCAGCAGCCAGGACCGGGGGAGCTCCTACAATGAGCAGTTCTTC
j_gene: TRBJ2-7; abundance: few; d_gene: .; v_gene: TRBV25-1; CDR3aa: CASSEVGEQYF; CDR3nt: TGTGCCAGCAGTGAGGTGGGCGAGCAGTACTTC
j_gene: TRBJ1-5; abundance: .; d_gene: .; v_gene: TRBV5-1; CDR3aa: CASSLGKDQPQHF; CDR3nt: TGCGCCAGCAGCTTGGGTAAGGATCAGCCCCAGCATTTT
j_gene: TRBJ2-7; abundance: .; d_gene: .; v_gene: TRBV20-1; CDR3aa: CSARVQGTSSVSYEQYF; CDR3nt: TGCAGTGCTAGAGTACAGGGAACGAGTTCCGTTTCCTACGAGCAGTACTTC
j_gene: TRBJ2-7; abundance: .; d_gene: .; v_gene: TRBV13; CDR3aa: CASSFRTAGSYEQYF; CDR3nt: TGTGCCAGCAGCTTCCGGACAGCCGGCTCCTACGAGCAGTACTTC
j_gene: TRBJ2-7; abundance: .; d_gene: .; v_gene: TRBV20-1; CDR3aa: CSADGGPSSYEQYF; CDR3nt: TGCAGTGCTGACGGGGGCCCGAGCTCCTACGAGCAGTACTTC
j_gene: TRBJ2-2; abundance: .; d_gene: .; v_gene: TRBV6-4; CDR3aa: CASSESGGNTGELFF; CDR3nt: TGTGCCAGCAGTGAGTCCGGTGGGAACACCGGGGAGCTGTTTTTT
j_gene: TRBJ1-3; abundance: .; d_gene: TRBD1; v_gene: TRBV3-1; CDR3aa: CASSPRDRDASGNTIYF; CDR3nt: TGTGCCAGCAGCCCAAGAGACAGGGACGCCTCTGGAAACACCATATATTTT
j_gene: TRBJ1-3; abundance: .; d_gene: .; v_gene: TRBV20-1; CDR3aa: CSASDLFSGNTIYF; CDR3nt: TGCAGTGCTAGTGATCTTTTCTCTGGAAACACCATATATTTT
j_gene: TRBJ2-4; abundance: .; d_gene: .; v_gene: TRBV4-2; CDR3aa: CASSQDLVSVAKNIQYF; CDR3nt: TGTGCCAGCAGCCAAGATTTGGTTTCCGTAGCCAAAAACATTCAGTACTTC
j_gene: TRBJ1-1; abundance: once; d_gene: .; v_gene: TRBV7-9; CDR3aa: CASSLVSETVTEAFF; CDR3nt: TGTGCCAGCAGCTTAGTGTCAGAGACCGTCACTGAAGCTTTCTTT
j_gene: TRBJ2-4; abundance: once; d_gene: TRBD2; v_gene: TRBV7-8; CDR3aa: CASTQALSGGLAKNIQYF; CDR3nt: TGTGCCAGCACCCAGGCCTTGAGCGGGGGGTTAGCCAAAAACATTCAGTACTTC
j_gene: TRBJ2-7; abundance: .; d_gene: TRBD1; v_gene: TRBV20-1; CDR3aa: CSAHFPQGTDLHLRYF; CDR3nt: TGCAGTGCTCATTTCCCTCAGGGGACAGACCTTCATCTGCGGTACTTC
j_gene: TRBJ2-3; abundance: .; d_gene: .; v_gene: TRBV2; CDR3aa: CASTGGSTDTQYF; CDR3nt: TGTGCCAGCACCGGGGGTAGCACAGATACGCAGTATTTT
j_gene: TRBJ2-1; abundance: .; d_gene: .; v_gene: TRBV5-1; CDR3aa: CASSLAADEQFF; CDR3nt: TGCGCCAGCAGCTTGGCGGCTGATGAGCAGTTCTTC
j_gene: TRBJ1-1; abundance: .; d_gene: .; v_gene: TRBV4-3; CDR3aa: CASSKTEMNTEAFF; CDR3nt: TGCGCCAGCAGCAAGACAGAGATGAACACTGAAGCTTTCTTT